These 10 T cell receptor beta chains were all obtained from the same sample, sequenced in a study of blood T cell repertoires in COVID-19. The table came from immunoSEQ multiplex PCR; TCRdb's copy has only in-frame clones and leaves some out. The table lists 100,000 to 130,000 clones, roughly 90% of them singletons. Specimen: peripheral blood. The receptors stem from a man aged 35 to 55 with active or convalescent COVID-19.

J is TRBJ2-2 and V is TRBV19; TRBD2 agrees at 7 bases. From germline, CDR1 is LNHDA and CDR2 SQIVND (reference sequence). Losses at the gene ends were 8 bases for V and 4 bases for J; bases not matched to a gene: 10. This CDR3 contains 15 residues. This CDR3 reads CASGRGPRGTGELFF. Written as DNA, the CDR3 is TGTGCCAGTGGGAGGGGACCGAGGGGCACCGGGGAGCTGTTTTTT. Combining the CDR3 with reference TRBV19 and TRBJ2-2 gives the whole variable domain DGGITQSPKYLFRKEGQNVTLSCEQNLNHDAMYWYRQDPGQGLRLIYYSQIVNDFQKGDIAEGYSVSREKKESFPLTVTSAQKNPTAFYLCASGRGPRGTGELFFGEGSRLTVL.

This chain joins TRBV28 and TRBJ2-7; tentatively, D is TRBD1 (6 bases). V lost 6 bases to trimming and J lost 1 base, with 13 bases between them. The CDR3 is 14 amino acids. The germline gives CDR1 MDHEN, CDR2 SYDVKM. CDR3 protein: CASRPPQGSYEQYF. The CDR3 nucleotides are TGTGCCAGCAGGCCCCCTCAGGGGTCCTACGAGCAGTACTTC. Full variable domain (outside the CDR3, taken from reference TRBV28 and TRBJ2-7): DVKVTQSSRYLVKRTGEKVFLECVQDMDHENMFWYRQDPGLGLRLIYFSYDVKMKEKGDIPEGYSVSREKKERFSLILESASTNQTSMYLCASRPPQGSYEQYFGPGTRLTVT.

J is TRBJ2-1 and V is TRBV18; D is ambiguous. Trimming took off 1 base at V and 7 bases at J, with 20 bases between the two ends. Germline V gene sequence: CDR1 KGHSH, CDR2 LQKENI. CDR3 length: 17 residues. The chain's CDR3 is CASSPLPPSQDENEQFF. In nucleotides, the CDR3 is TGTGCCAGCTCACCACTACCTCCCTCCCAAGATGAGAATGAGCAGTTCTTC.

The gene calls are TRBV18 and TRBJ2-1, with 15 bases matching TRBD2. Germline trimming cut 6 bases from V and 8 bases from J; bases unmatched to any gene: 11. The germline CDR1 and CDR2 sequences are KGHSH and LQKENI. This CDR3 has 17 residues. CDR3: CASSAGLAGGPRDEQFF. In nucleotides, the CDR3 is TGTGCCAGCTCGGCCGGACTAGCGGGAGGGCCTCGGGATGAGCAGTTCTTC.

This chain uses TRBV7-2 with TRBJ2-4, with D perhaps TRBD1 (6 bases). CDR3 length equals 14 residues. Trimming took 1 base from V and 8 from J, leaving 12 bases between them. Germline V gene sequence: CDR1 SGHTA, CDR2 FQGNSA. DNA for the CDR3: TGTGCCAGCAGCTTAGTGGTGGGGGCGGACATTCAGTACTTC. Its protein is CASSLVVGADIQYF. Combining the CDR3 with reference TRBV7-2 and TRBJ2-4 gives the whole variable domain GAGVSQSPSNKVTEKGKDVELRCDPISGHTALYWYRQSLGQGLEFLIYFQGNSAPDKSGLPSDRFSAERTGGSVSTLTIQRTQQEDSAVYLCASSLVVGADIQYFGAGTRLSVL.

The chain has TRBV11-2 and TRBJ2-7; TRBD1 matches at 10 bases. The V gene's germline CDR1 is SGHAT and CDR2 FQNNGV. Trimming took 5 bases from V and 3 from J; bases not matched to a gene: 16. The CDR3 runs 18 residues. CDR3 in DNA: TGTGCCAGCAGCCCTTCGACAGGGGGCCTAGTTCTTTACTACGAGCAGTACTTC. It encodes CASSPSTGGLVLYYEQYF.

This CDR3 reads CAWSNKNYGYTF. CDR3 bases: TGTGCCTGGAGTAACAAGAACTATGGCTACACCTTC. This chain uses TRBV30 with TRBJ1-2; D remains ambiguous. CDR1 and CDR2 from the germline V gene are GTSNPN and SVGIG (reference sequence). The CDR3 has 12 amino acids. Trimming cost V 2 bases and J 2 bases, with 6 bases left between them.

The chain links TRBV13 to TRBJ1-2, with 7 bases matching TRBD1. Germline V gene sequence: CDR1 PRHDT, CDR2 FYEKMQ (reference sequence). Unmatched junction bases numbered 13, after V lost 5 bases and J lost 4 bases. The CDR3 has 16 residues. In DNA form, the CDR3 reads TGTGCCAGCAGCCCCTACCCCCCGACAGGGTCCTATGGCTACACCTTC. This sequence encodes CASSPYPPTGSYGYTF.

The V call is TRBV10-1, the J call TRBJ2-7, with 9 bases that match TRBD1. The germline gives CDR1 WNHNN, CDR2 SYGVQD (reference sequence). The CDR3 consists of 14 residues. Trimming took 6 bases from V and 0 from J; bases not matched to a gene: 3. The CDR3 sequence is CASSRDRVSYEQYF. Written as DNA, the CDR3 is TGCGCCAGCAGCCGGGACAGGGTCTCCTACGAGCAGTACTTC.

The V call is TRBV7-6, the J call TRBJ2-5; D unclear. This CDR3 spans 10 amino acids. The V end was cut by 5 bases, the J end by 5 bases, with 3 bases between. Germline V gene lookup returns CDR1 SGHVS and CDR2 FNYEAQ. CDR3 nucleotides: TGTGCCAGCAGCCTTGAGACCCAGTACTTC. This encodes CASSLETQYF.